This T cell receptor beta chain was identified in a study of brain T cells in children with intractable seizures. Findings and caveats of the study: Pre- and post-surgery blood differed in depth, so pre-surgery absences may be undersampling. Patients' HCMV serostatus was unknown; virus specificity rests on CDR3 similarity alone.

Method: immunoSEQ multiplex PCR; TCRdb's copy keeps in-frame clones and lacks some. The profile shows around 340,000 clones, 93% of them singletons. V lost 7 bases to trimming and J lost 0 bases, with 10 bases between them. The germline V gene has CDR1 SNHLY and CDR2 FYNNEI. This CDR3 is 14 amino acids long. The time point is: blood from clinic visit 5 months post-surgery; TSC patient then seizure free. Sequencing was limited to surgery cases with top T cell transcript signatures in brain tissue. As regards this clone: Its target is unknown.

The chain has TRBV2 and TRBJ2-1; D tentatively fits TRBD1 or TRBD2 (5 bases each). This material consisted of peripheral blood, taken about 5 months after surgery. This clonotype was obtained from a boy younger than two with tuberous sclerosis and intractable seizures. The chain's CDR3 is CASKYGGSYNEQFF. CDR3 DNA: TGTGCCAGCAAGTATGGGGGCTCCTACAATGAGCAGTTCTTC.